This T cell receptor (beta chain) appears in the sequencing data of a study of identical twins. Template switching created a universal primer site, and the cDNA included unique molecular identifiers. TCRdb used MiXCR to reprocess the 5' RACE reads, holding one entry per CDR3 protein. The table records approximately 550,000 distinct CDR3 sequences, about a fifth of them present only once. Overall study results and limits: For zero-insertion analyses, partial confounding could come from invariant MAIT and iNKT cells. Within twin pairs, the out-of-frame alpha sequences they shared showed excess low generation probability.

The CDR3 runs 13 residues. Trimming cost V 8 bases and J 5 bases; bases outside gene matches: 3. This clonotype was recorded many times. Its antigen is unidentified. These data also featured in a second study, about yellow fever vaccine responses in identical twins.

Sequenced sample: CD4+ T cells sorted from blood. The sequence was obtained from a woman aged 18 to 35 in good health. V gene TRBV12-3 or TRBV12-4 combines with J gene TRBJ1-5, with 10 bases that match TRBD1. This CDR3 is CASGGQGYQPQHF. The CDR3 coding sequence is TGTGCCAGCGGGGGACAGGGGTATCAGCCCCAGCATTTT.